A selection of T cell receptor beta chains follows, all from one sample in a study of blood T cell repertoires in COVID-19. The method was immunoSEQ multiplex PCR; TCRdb's version includes in-frame clones alone and lacks a portion of them. The sample has under 200,000 clones, around 85% seen once. The sequencing input was peripheral blood. Source of these receptors: a woman aged 80 or over with acute or convalescent COVID-19. CDR3s include the opening cysteine and the closing phenylalanine or tryptophan. A D gene is named only where the DNA matches it firmly. Size values are once, few and many counts, or a class for expanded clones, and some rows have none.

j_gene	abundance	v_gene	d_gene	CDR3nt	CDR3aa
TRBJ2-1	.	TRBV15	TRBD1	TGTGCCACCAGCAGCCCGGACAGGGAAGGGGATGAGCAGTTCTTC	CATSSPDREGDEQFF
TRBJ1-4	.	TRBV5-1	TRBD1	TGCGCCAGCAGCCCCCTCTACAGGGGACTTCATGAAAAACTGTTTTTT	CASSPLYRGLHEKLFF
TRBJ2-2	.	TRBV10-2	TRBD2	TGCGCCAGCGGGGCTACTAGCGGGAGAGGCACCGGGGAGCTGTTTTTT	CASGATSGRGTGELFF
TRBJ1-4	.	TRBV5-1	TRBD1	TGCGCCAGCAGCCTCCAACCCGGGACAGCTGAAAAACTGTTTTTT	CASSLQPGTAEKLFF
TRBJ2-2	.	TRBV5-4	.	TGTGCCAGCAGGCCAGACAGTAACACCGGGGAGCTGTTTTTT	CASRPDSNTGELFF
TRBJ2-7	.	TRBV7-8	.	TGTGCCAGCAGCCCCTCGACCGGGAACTACGAGCAGTACTTC	CASSPSTGNYEQYF
TRBJ1-2	.	TRBV19	TRBD1	TGTGCCAGTAGTATAACAGGGGGGAACTATGGCTACACCTTC	CASSITGGNYGYTF
TRBJ2-1	.	TRBV3-1/TRBV3-2	.	TGTGCCAGCAGCCGGCGGCCTTACAATGAGCAGTTCTTC	CASSRRPYNEQFF
TRBJ2-1	few	TRBV5-6	TRBD1	TGTGCCAGCAGCGAGGACAGGGGAAATGAGCAGTTCTTC	CASSEDRGNEQFF
TRBJ2-7	.	TRBV21-1	.	TGTGCCAGCAGCAAAGTGGACAGGACCTACGAGCAGTACTTC	CASSKVDRTYEQYF
TRBJ2-5	once	TRBV5-6	TRBD1	TGTGCCAGCAGCGTGAAAGGGACAGGGGCACGGGAGACCCAGTACTTC	CASSVKGTGARETQYF
TRBJ1-2	once	TRBV7-2	.	TGTGCCAGCAGCTCTTTGCCAGGGGCCTTGAGCTACACCTTC	CASSSLPGALSYTF